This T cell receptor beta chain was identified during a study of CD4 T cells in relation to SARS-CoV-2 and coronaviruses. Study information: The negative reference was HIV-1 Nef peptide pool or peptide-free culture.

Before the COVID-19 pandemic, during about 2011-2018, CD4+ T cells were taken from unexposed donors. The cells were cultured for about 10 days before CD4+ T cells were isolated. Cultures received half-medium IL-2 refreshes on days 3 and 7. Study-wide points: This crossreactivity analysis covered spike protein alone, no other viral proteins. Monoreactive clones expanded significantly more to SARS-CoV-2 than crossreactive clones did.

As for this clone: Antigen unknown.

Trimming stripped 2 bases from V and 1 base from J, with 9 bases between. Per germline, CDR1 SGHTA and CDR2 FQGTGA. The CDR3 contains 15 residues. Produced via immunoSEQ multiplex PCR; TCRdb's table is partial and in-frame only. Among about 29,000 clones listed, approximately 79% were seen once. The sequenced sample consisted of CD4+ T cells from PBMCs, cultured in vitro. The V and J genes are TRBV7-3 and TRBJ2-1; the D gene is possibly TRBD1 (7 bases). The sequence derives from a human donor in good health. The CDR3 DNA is TGTGCCAGCAGCTTAGCGGGACAGTCCTACAATGAGCAGTTCTTC. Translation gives CASSLAGQSYNEQFF.